This TCR beta chain was recovered during a study of T cell responses to AZD1222 COVID-19 vaccine. In the case of this clone: No antigen is known for it.

The V segment lost 3 bases and the J segment 2 bases; nucleotides outside the gene matches: 4. This CDR3 is built from 15 residues. CDR1 MNHNS and CDR2 SASEGT come from the germline V gene. Whole-study findings and limits: Spike-specific TCR repertoires showed rising breadth and depth after two AZD1222 doses. CD4 TCRs associated with vaccination spanned spike, dominating at 160-218 and 743-854. There were mostly white British donors and more females than males, and clonal diversity was possibly underestimated. None of the repertoires were sampled until the peak T cell response had passed.

Repertoires were generated with immunoSEQ multiplex PCR, while TCRdb's copy carries only in-frame clones and drops some. The data show about 160,000 clones, with 85% to 90% seen just once and approximately 6.9% held by the top ten. The TCR sequence derives from an adult in good health. The chain has TRBV6-1 and TRBJ2-5; 9 nucleotides agree with TRBD1. The specimen was peripheral blood, collected on day 0 of AZD1222 vaccination. The CDR3 DNA sequence: TGTGCCAGCAGTGACGACAGGGGGTCTCAAGAGACCCAGTACTTC. Its protein is CASSDDRGSQETQYF.